Listed here are 17 T cell receptor beta chains from one sample, sequenced in a study of breast tumors, draining lymph nodes, adjacent tissues. TCRdb reprocessed the multiplex PCR reads with MiXCR, giving one entry per CDR3 protein. The sample lists 150,000 to 200,000 distinct CDR3 sequences; 30% to 35% were seen once. Axillary draining lymph nodes of breast cancer patients supplied the node samples. The sample taken for sequencing was axillary lymph node tissue. The receptor source for this set is a female donor with breast cancer. Some clones in this sample may be carry-over from other donors' samples.

V is TRBV15 and J is TRBJ2-1, with a possible D match to TRBD1 (5 bases). Germline V CDR1 and CDR2: LNHNV, YYDKDF (reference sequence). The V end lost 9 bases, the J end lost 7 bases, and 16 bases lay between the germline ends. The CDR3 is made up of 13 amino acids. In nucleotides, the CDR3 is TGTGCCACAAAACAGGACGGCCAGAATGAGCAGTTCTTC. This codes for CATKQDGQNEQFF.

The chain carries TRBV27 and TRBJ2-7; TRBD1 matches 9 bases. The J segment lost 2 bases and the V segment lost 7 bases, leaving 3 bases of the junction unmatched. The CDR3 is 13 residues long. Germline V gene lookup returns CDR1 MNHEY and CDR2 SMNVEV (reference sequence). The CDR3 DNA reads TGTGCCAGCATGAGGACAGGGGCCTACGAGCAGTACTTC. Its protein is CASMRTGAYEQYF.

Many counts were recorded for this clonotype. The chain carries TRBV13 and TRBJ2-3; 10 bases are shared with TRBD2. This CDR3 spans 16 amino acids. In germline, CDR1 is PRHDT, CDR2 FYEKMQ (reference sequence). Germline trimming cut 7 bases from V and 0 bases from J; bases unmatched to any gene: 7. CDR3 bases: TGTGCCAGCACAATTAGCGGGGGGCTAAGCACAGATACGCAGTATTTT. Translation: CASTISGGLSTDTQYF.

This clonotype was picked up many times. DNA for the CDR3: TGTGCCAGCAGTATAGGGGCGGTCACCGGGGAGCTGTTTTTT. This codes for CASSIGAVTGELFF. This chain links TRBV6-6 with TRBJ2-2, with a weak D call TRBD1 (5 bases). The germline V gene has CDR1 MNHNY and CDR2 SVGAGI (reference sequence). The CDR3 runs 14 residues. V lost 5 bases and J 4 bases, leaving 11 bases between the germline ends.

For this clonotype: This may be a read error, as it is one base from a much larger clone. This chain joins TRBV6-5 and TRBJ2-1; D is perhaps TRBD1 (6 bases). Germline values: CDR1 MNHEY, CDR2 SVGAGI. The CDR3 loop spans 16 amino acids. CDR3 coding DNA: TGTGCCAGCAGTCACTCGTCCCACAGGGCTAAGGATGGGCAGTTCTTC. Its translation is CASSHSSHRAKDGQFF.

There are many counts of this clonotype. In nucleotides, the CDR3 is TGTGCCAGCAGCTTAGGGACAGGGGATGAGCAGCCCCAGCATTTT. It translates to CASSLGTGDEQPQHF. V and J are TRBV7-9 and TRBJ1-5; 9 positions match TRBD1. CDR3 length equals 15 residues. V lost 1 base and J lost 7; bases outside the gene matches: 5. Germline V CDR1 and CDR2: SEHNR, FQNEAQ (reference sequence).

This clonotype was counted at least ten times. The chain carries TRBV12-3 or TRBV12-4 and TRBJ1-4; possible D gene TRBD1, 5 bases. CDR3 size: 13 residues. V shed 8 bases and J shed 8 bases, with 15 bases lying between them. CDR3 coding DNA: TGTGCCAGCGGGACGGACACCGAGGAAAAACTGTTTTTT. This codes for CASGTDTEEKLFF.

With respect to this clonotype: A single base separates this from a much larger clone, so it may be a read error. This chain joins TRBV2 and TRBJ2-1; 7 bases match TRBD2. This CDR3 is 18 amino acids long. CDR1 and CDR2 (germline): SNHLY, FYNNEI. Written as DNA, the CDR3 is TGTGCCAGCAGTGAACTTAGCGGGCTCATCCCAGAGGGCAATGAGCACTTCTTC. This gives the protein CASSELSGLIPEGNEHFF.

This clonotype was detected ten times or more. The CDR3 protein is CASSQDMAEQQFF. For the CDR3, the DNA is TGTGCCAGCAGCCAAGATATGGCGGAACAGCAGTTCTTC. The gene calls are TRBV4-2 and TRBJ2-1; D uncertain. CDR3 length: 13 amino acids. Germline V lookup: CDR1 LGHNA, CDR2 YNFKEQ. Trimming stripped 0 bases from V and 11 bases from J, with 11 bases between.

This clonotype appeared many times. The chain recombines TRBV6-5 with TRBJ2-5; D may be TRBD1 (5 bases). CDR3 size: 16 residues. V was trimmed by 2 bases and J by 1 base, leaving 14 bases between them. Germline V CDR1 and CDR2: MNHEY, SVGAGI. CDR3 sequence reads: CASSYRGVGIQETQYF. DNA for the CDR3: TGTGCCAGCAGTTACAGGGGCGTGGGGATCCAAGAGACCCAGTACTTC.

As to this clonotype: One end of the junction varies from germline; a read error may be responsible. The genes are TRBV3-1 and TRBJ2-3; 9 positions match TRBD1. The CDR3 has 16 residues. Germline V gene sequence: CDR1 LGHDT, CDR2 YNNKEL (reference sequence). The CDR3 sequence: CASGLHRTGATDTQYF. In DNA, the CDR3 is TGTGCCAGCGGCCTTCATCGGACAGGGGCCACAGATACGCAGTACTTT.

This clonotype was seen many times. V usage is TRBV11-2 and J usage is TRBJ2-5, with D possibly called TRBD1 or TRBD2 (5 bases each). From germline, CDR1 is SGHAT and CDR2 FQNNGV. V lost 5 bases and J 1 base, leaving 14 bases between the germline ends. The CDR3 runs 15 residues. CDR3 residues: CASSPRETVQETQYF. CDR3 nucleotides: TGTGCCAGCAGCCCAAGGGAGACAGTCCAAGAGACCCAGTACTTC. Looking up the rest from reference TRBV11-2 and TRBJ2-5 gives the full variable domain: EAGVAQSPRYKIIEKRQSVAFWCNPISGHATLYWYQQILGQGPKLLIQFQNNGVVDDSQLPKDRFSAERLKGVDSTLKIQPAKLEDSAVYLCASSPRETVQETQYFGPGTRLLVL.

The V call is TRBV30, the J call TRBJ2-1; 9 bases line up with TRBD2. V lost 1 base, J lost 7 bases, and 8 bases stayed unmatched. There are 15 residues in the CDR3. Germline values: CDR1 GTSNPN, CDR2 SVGIG (reference sequence). The chain's CDR3 is CAWSEEAGGLNEQFF. CDR3 DNA: TGTGCCTGGAGTGAGGAAGCGGGAGGATTGAATGAGCAGTTCTTC.

This clonotype was found once. CDR3 bases: TGTGCCAGCAGCGAACCTAGGGGCAGGGGATCCCCACATAGCAAAAACATTCAGTACTTC. It translates to CASSEPRGRGSPHSKNIQYF. The chain links TRBV7-9 to TRBJ2-4; TRBD1 might be the D (6 bases). Per germline, CDR1 SEHNR and CDR2 FQNEAQ (reference sequence). Trimming took off 5 bases at V and 3 bases at J, with 29 bases between the two ends. The CDR3 extends over 20 amino acids.

This clonotype appeared many times. This chain joins TRBV2 and TRBJ1-5; possible D gene TRBD1, 6 bases. The CDR3 consists of 14 residues. Germline V gives CDR1 SNHLY, CDR2 FYNNEI. Trimming pared 7 bases from V and 0 bases from J, leaving 10 bases between. The CDR3 DNA is TGTGCCAGCAAATCGGACAGTAGCAATCAGCCCCAGCATTTT. Translated, it gives CASKSDSSNQPQHF.

In its sample, this clonotype was seen many times. The chain links TRBV7-2 to TRBJ1-2, with D hard to call. V lost 1 base and J 4 bases, leaving 16 bases between the germline ends. The length of the CDR3 is 16 residues. Germline V lookup: CDR1 SGHTA, CDR2 FQGNSA. The CDR3 loop is CASSLDGPIGTYGYTF. The CDR3 DNA reads as TGTGCCAGCAGCTTAGATGGACCTATTGGCACCTATGGCTACACCTTC.

This clonotype was seen at least ten times. A junction end diverges from the germline sequence, so it may reflect a read error. The CDR3 sequence: CASSLSVVSDTQYF. The CDR3, as DNA: TGTGCTAGCAGCTTATCCGTAGTTTCAGATACGCAGTATTTT. The V and J genes are TRBV7-7 and TRBJ2-3; D gene unclear. Germline V gives CDR1 SSHAT, CDR2 FNYEAQ (reference sequence). The CDR3 is 14 residues long.